The 4 T cell receptor beta chains listed next were all sequenced from one sample in a study of control samples from healthy donors and cancer patients (dated by TCRdb to 2019 to 2021). Libraries were built with the immunoSEQ multiplex PCR assay. TCRdb's version of the immuneACCESS table is confined to in-frame rearrangements and falls short of the full clone set. An unresolved V gene accounts for under half of the shortfall where checked; the remainder is of unknown origin. A total of fewer than 200,000 clones appear in this sample, nearly 90% of them only once. The top ten hold approximately 1.5% of the sample. The sequencing input was blood. The receptors were sampled from a woman aged 50 to 60 in good health.

The chain links TRBV7-9 to TRBJ1-2; 9 bases map to TRBD1. V lost 5 bases to trimming and J lost 3 bases; unmatched junction nucleotides: 4. The CDR3 is 14 amino acids. CDR1 and CDR2 (germline): SEHNR, FQNEAQ (reference sequence). CDR3: CASSTDRGDYGYTF. CDR3 DNA sequence: TGTGCCAGCAGCACAGACAGGGGGGACTATGGCTACACCTTC.

The genes are TRBV6-5 and TRBJ2-7; D may be TRBD2 (5 bases). CDR3 length equals 15 residues. Trimming removed 6 bases from V and 5 bases from J, with 20 bases in between. CDR1 is MNHEY, CDR2 SVGAGI, per germline. The CDR3 sequence: CASRPTHGGSHEQYF. DNA for the CDR3: TGTGCCAGCAGACCCACTCACGGAGGTTCCCACGAGCAGTACTTC.

This chain uses TRBV30 with TRBJ2-7; the D gene is possibly TRBD2 (6 bases). Trimming took off 1 base at V and 6 bases at J, with 19 bases between the two ends. Germline loops: CDR1 GTSNPN, CDR2 SVGIG (reference sequence). The length of the CDR3 is 15 residues. CDR3 region: CAWSGSRRGGAEQYF. The CDR3 region has the DNA TGTGCCTGGAGTGGATCTCGGAGGGGAGGTGCCGAGCAGTACTTC.

The table lists this clone with a count of one. The chain couples TRBV10-3 to TRBJ1-2, with D perhaps matching TRBD1 (5 bases). This CDR3 region has 13 residues. V was trimmed by 3 bases and J by 8 bases, leaving 13 bases between them. CDR1 and CDR2 (germline): ENHRY, SYGVKD. The CDR3 sequence is CAISDAGPVGYTF. The CDR3 region has the DNA TGTGCCATCAGTGACGCAGGGCCGGTAGGCTACACCTTC.